This T cell receptor (beta chain) appears in the sequencing data of a study of CD8+CD57+ T cells in acquired aplastic anemia. CDR3 size: 14 residues. Trimming removed 2 bases from V and 5 bases from J; junction bases left unmatched: 6. The germline V gene encodes CDR1 MNHNS and CDR2 SASEGT. Template material for TCR beta VDJ and CDR3 profiling consisted of genomic DNA. One entry per CDR3 protein, called by TCRdb with MiXCR from the reads. In the table there are about 130,000 distinct CDR3 sequences, 48% of which are singletons. This clonotype was counted ten times or more. The sample comprised sorted CD4+, CD8+, or CD8+CD57+ T cells (not recorded which) from PBMCs. V gene TRBV6-1 combines with J gene TRBJ2-7; TRBD2 aligns across 7 bases. The TCR originated in a human donor in good health, serving as a control. Here the CDR3 DNA reads TGTGCCAGCAGTGAAATTCGGGGGGTCCACGAGCAGTACTTC. This encodes CASSEIRGVHEQYF.